The 6 T cell receptor beta chains reported below all come from one sample, sequenced in a study of blood T cell repertoires in COVID-19. Sequenced by immunoSEQ multiplex PCR; TCRdb stores in-frame clones only, minus some. The data show 450,000 to 500,000 clones, roughly 88% seen once. Sequences were obtained from peripheral blood. All receptors derive from a human donor in a cohort sampled during active COVID-19.

The chain carries TRBV6-5 and TRBJ2-3; weak D call: TRBD2 (6 bases). From germline, CDR1 is MNHEY and CDR2 SVGAGI. This CDR3 has 15 amino acids. Between the trimmed V and J ends, which lost 6 bases and 2 bases, there was a span of 15 bases. CDR3: CASSSTSQFTDTQYF. DNA for the CDR3: TGTGCCAGCAGCAGTACTAGCCAGTTCACAGATACGCAGTATTTT.

The chain has TRBV19 and TRBJ2-7; D is unclear. The CDR3 contains 12 residues. V gave up 5 bases and J gave up 3 bases, with 8 bases separating them. CDR1 and CDR2 from the germline V gene are LNHDA and SQIVND (reference sequence). The CDR3 spells CASSPGFYEQYF. The CDR3 region has the DNA TGTGCCAGTAGTCCAGGCTTCTACGAGCAGTACTTC.

The chain uses TRBV5-4 and TRBJ2-5; 13 nucleotides match TRBD2. Germline assignment: CDR1 SGHNT and CDR2 YYREEE (reference sequence). The CDR3 contains 16 residues. Germline trimming cut 4 bases from V and 4 bases from J; bases unmatched to any gene: 7. The CDR3: CASSLGLAGVRETQYF. CDR3 DNA sequence: TGTGCCAGCAGCCTCGGACTAGCGGGAGTCCGAGAGACCCAGTACTTC.

This clone has just a few counts. This rearrangement joins TRBV27 to TRBJ1-1, with 11 positions matching TRBD1. With V trimmed by 5 bases and J by 8 bases, 7 bases remained unmatched. This CDR3 is 14 amino acids long. From germline, CDR1 is MNHEY and CDR2 SMNVEV (reference sequence). CDR3 bases: TGTGCCAGCAGTCTGGACAGGGGGCTTGGGGAAGCTTTCTTT. Protein product: CASSLDRGLGEAFF.

J is TRBJ1-1 and V is TRBV19, with no clear D. Germline lookup yields CDR1 LNHDA and CDR2 SQIVND (reference sequence). V lost 1 base to trimming and J lost 1 base, with 10 bases between them. CDR3 length equals 15 residues. CDR3 amino acids: CASSIAPGGNTEAFF. In DNA, the CDR3 is TGTGCCAGTAGTATAGCCCCAGGTGGGAACACTGAAGCTTTCTTT. The full variable domain, its missing parts supplied by reference TRBV19 and TRBJ1-1, is DGGITQSPKYLFRKEGQNVTLSCEQNLNHDAMYWYRQDPGQGLRLIYYSQIVNDFQKGDIAEGYSVSREKKESFPLTVTSAQKNPTAFYLCASSIAPGGNTEAFFGQGTRLTVV.

As to this clone: Other DNA sequences in the sample encode the same CDR3. This rearrangement joins TRBV3-1 (or the pseudogene TRBV3-2) to TRBJ1-2, with D perhaps matching TRBD1 (5 bases). The germline CDR1 and CDR2 sequences are LGHDT and YNNKEL (reference sequence). CDR3 length equals 13 residues. V was clipped by 6 bases and J by 3 bases, with 11 bases between them. The CDR3 DNA reads TGTGCCAGCAGTCCTAGGGGTGACTATGGCTACACCTTC. This encodes CASSPRGDYGYTF.